This note documents a single TCR beta chain sequence. The sample originates from a study of cytomegalovirus exposure and HLA in healthy donors. With 60 Vbeta and 13 Jbeta primers, the PCR was carried out. Sequencing was performed with immunoSEQ multiplex PCR; in TCRdb, only in-frame clones are kept and a portion is missing. The sample holds about 130,000 clones; roughly 80% are singletons and the top ten take about 3.9%. Germline V gene lookup returns CDR1 SQVTM and CDR2 ANQGSEA. The CDR3 spans 15 residues. Trimming cost V 3 bases and J 1 base, with 15 bases left between them. V usage is TRBV29-1 and J usage is TRBJ2-5; possibly TRBD1 for D (6 bases). The sequencing sample was made of PBMCs. This TCR came from a man between 18 and 29 years old in good health and CMV-seropositive. Here the CDR3 DNA reads TGCAGCGTTGATTCGGACAGCGCGTTCCAAGAGACCCAGTACTTC. Translating it yields CSVDSDSAFQETQYF.